This T cell receptor (beta chain) comes out of a study of blood T cells in healthy people across ages (dated by TCRdb to the mid-2010s). With regard to the full study: In model experiments, template switching captured about one uniquely barcoded TCR beta cDNA molecule for every two T cells. The study analyzed two additional independent replicas of 1 million unique cDNA reads from the same blood draw for two donors, one aged 18 to 30 and one aged 80 or older. The donors were divided into four age groups: young (average approximately 17 years), middle-aged (around 41), aged (approximately 64) and long-lived (roughly 82). Age-related changes in TCR beta repertoire diversity were measured in the study by deep sequencing normalized with unique cDNA molecular identifiers. To avoid experimental bias, donors of different ages were spread randomly across the sequencing lanes.

What the study reported, not specific to this receptor: Conclusive comparison of naive and antigen-experienced compartments was prevented by the profiling of bulk unsorted PBMCs. The CMV infection status of donors was not known, potentially confounding age-related changes in expanded clonotypes. Estimates of total diversity based on one million sequenced T cells were considered lower bounds and underestimates. Observed TCR beta diversity correlated strongly with the percentage of naive T cells measured by flow cytometry. Compared with the aged group, more naive CD4+ T cells, fewer expanded clones and increased TCR diversity were shown by the long-lived group, suggesting age selection. Observed TCR beta diversity per million T cells fell roughly linearly with age, and a significant reduction was already apparent by age around 40.

The donors were roughly 39 Caucasian individuals from Russia, aged 6 to 90 years, who were systemically healthy. Each donor gave roughly 9.5 milliliters of peripheral blood, collected into EDTA-treated Vacutainer tubes. PBMCs were isolated by Ficoll-Paque density-gradient centrifugation, with at least 7 million obtained per sample. Trizol reagent was used to extract total RNA from the PBMCs, yielding at least 5.5 micrograms per sample. For every donor, flow cytometry on a PBMC aliquot measured the percentage of naive CD45RAhigh/CD27high T cells. This clonotype was detected only a few times. Its antigen is not yet known. Base qualities are missing; no much larger clone stands one base away. The library was generated by 5' RACE. The instrument given in TCRdb is Illumina HiSeq 2500. A second PCR of about 6 to 11 cycles was performed with a sample-barcoded 5' primer and a J-beta primer mix. A template-switch 5' adaptor carrying 12 random nucleotides introduced a unique molecular identifier onto each TCR beta cDNA molecule. Each sample yielded at least 3 million CDR3-containing paired-end reads. First-strand cDNA was synthesized from all RNA with the Mint cDNA synthesis kit, primed by a TRBC-specific oligonucleotide. After uracil-DNA glycosylase treatment, a first 18-cycle PCR used universal primers M1SS and BC2_uni_R on all cDNA. The authors' analysis ran thus. For normalization, 1 million high-quality reads, each with a distinct molecular identifier, were randomly selected from each sample. Reads with shared molecular identifiers were discarded instead of being binned into consensus sequences. MiTCR, run with a Q25 quality threshold and the strictest error-elimination algorithm, handled CDR3 identification, clonotype clustering and error correction. A nonparametric unseen species model using Euler transformation provided a lower-bound estimate of total TCR beta diversity. Using fastp trimming at Q25 and MiXCR clonotype assembly, TCRdb reanalyzed the public sequencing data and kept in-frame beta chains. Every distinct CDR3 protein forms one entry, paired with its most common genes and DNA. The V and J calls were determined by TCRdb, not by the authors. This sample is represented by 1.4 million or so distinct CDR3 sequences; less than 45% of them were singletons. The ten largest make up 4% of the sample.

From cysteine to phenylalanine, the CDR3 is 13 amino acids long. Only CDR3 DNA is held: 39 bases, read in frame from base 1. V gives up 3 bases and J gives up 6 bases, and the segment between their germline ends measures 11 bases. The sequence was collected from a woman aged 18-35 years in good health. The sample taken for sequencing was blood. The chain links TRBV12-3 or TRBV12-4 with TRBJ1-2, with the D gene not clear enough to name. The sequenced DNA is TGTGCCAGCAGTTTCGTGAGGGTGGATGGCTACACCTTC. This yields the protein CASSFVRVDGYTF.